Sequencing of this T cell receptor (beta chain) was carried out in a study of blood T cell repertoires in COVID-19. Some clones are missing from TCRdb's copy, which holds only in-frame ones; the method was immunoSEQ multiplex PCR. Here the sample spans approximately 270,000 clones, 65% to 90% being singletons. Participant-given clinical history determined each cohort assignment. This clone occurred many times. Germline V gene lookup returns CDR1 LGHNA and CDR2 YNFKEQ. V was pared by 4 bases and J by 3 bases, with 12 bases between. CDR3 length: 14 amino acids. The receptor comes from a man aged 40-55 years who had recovered from COVID-19. This chain connects TRBV4-2 to TRBJ2-5; D may be TRBD2 (6 bases). The sample comprised PBMCs or T cells enriched from blood (not recorded which). This CDR3 reads CASSPVGGEETQYF. CDR3 sequence (DNA): TGTGCCAGCAGCCCAGTCGGCGGGGAAGAGACCCAGTACTTC.